This T cell receptor beta chain came from a study of shared clonotypes between healthy human individuals. With 5 bases removed from V and 5 bases from J, the gap between germline ends came to 16 bases. Germline V CDR1 and CDR2: SSHAT, FNYEAQ (reference sequence). CDR3 length: 15 residues. Only in-frame clones appear in the TCRdb table, and some are missing; sequencing was by immunoSEQ multiplex PCR. This table holds approximately 240,000 clones, under 80% found once. Concerning this clone: The target antigen is unknown.

Study-wide points: Compared with clonotypes that all four donors shared, non-shared clonotypes had lower generation probabilities.

Sequences were obtained from memory CD4+ T cells sorted from blood. The sample's subset: CD45RA-negative fraction. This TCR came from a man under 40 in good health. V gene TRBV7-7 combines with J gene TRBJ2-1; TRBD1 or TRBD2 may be the D gene (5 bases each). The CDR3 DNA is TGTGCCAGCAGCCAAGGGGTGGGGACGGACAATGAGCAGTTCTTC. It translates to CASSQGVGTDNEQFF.